Given below is one T cell receptor (beta chain) in context. This sample is part of a study of blood T cell repertoires in COVID-19. Study-wide context: From the United States, Italy and Spain came samples of acute and convalescent COVID-19. Nucleic acid was either cDNA or gDNA, and it came from T cells, B-cell-depleted T cells, or PBMCs.

Germline trimming cut 5 bases from V and 3 bases from J; bases unmatched to any gene: 4. Germline loops: CDR1 SEHNR, CDR2 FQNEAQ (reference sequence). The CDR3 covers 14 residues. As processed by the authors: Reference gene primers were amplified, and this amplification served to estimate nucleated cell counts. Method: immunoSEQ multiplex PCR; TCRdb's copy keeps in-frame clones and lacks some. From that table come the V and J calls and clone size; the DNA was used to work out D and trimming. Of under 300,000 clones listed, roughly nine tenths are singletons. Material: peripheral blood. This clonotype was obtained from a man younger than 30 with active or convalescent COVID-19. The V gene is TRBV7-9, the J gene TRBJ2-7, with 10 bases identical to TRBD2. The CDR3 here is CASSPSGGDYEQYF. The CDR3 coding sequence is TGTGCCAGCAGCCCAAGCGGGGGGGACTACGAGCAGTACTTC.